This TCR beta chain was sequenced for a study of vaccination and CD4 T cells after COVID-19. The overall study: SARS-CoV-2 had been detected by nasal swab PCR in convalescent patients; about 10 were mild, one severe. Investigators drew the post-COVID samples a median around 98 days after diagnosis, with a range of 35 to 161.

Sequencing of the DNA from cultured CD4+ T cells was carried out with the Oncomine TCR Beta short-read assay. After culture, CD4+ T cells served as the source for genomic DNA extraction. TCRdb redid the calling of the PCR reads with MiXCR, one entry per CDR3 protein. The sample contains more than 13,000 distinct CDR3 sequences, 55% of which appear only once. The CDR3 extends over 15 amino acids. The germline gives CDR1 SGHVS, CDR2 FQNEAQ. Trimming at V came to 1 base and at J to 4 bases, leaving 5 bases not matched to a gene. This sample's treatment: roughly 11-day PBMC culture with coronavirus spike peptide pools or control peptides (ViraFEST assay). Upon completion of around eleven days of culture, CD4+ T cells were isolated via negative selection. For this clonotype: Its specificity is unknown.

The chain recombines TRBV7-8 with TRBJ2-7, with 9 bases matching TRBD2. The material sequenced was CD4+ T cells from blood, cultured in vitro, taken before SARS-CoV-2 vaccination. This sequence was found in a human donor who had recovered from COVID-19. The CDR3 reads CASSLVASGAYEQYF. In DNA, the CDR3 is TGTGCCAGCAGCTTAGTAGCTAGCGGGGCTTACGAGCAGTACTTC. Supplemented by reference TRBV7-8 and TRBJ2-7, the full variable domain reads GAGVSQSPRYKVAKRGQDVALRCDPISGHVSLFWYQQALGQGPEFLTYFQNEAQLDKSGLPSDRFFAERPEGSVSTLKIQRTQQEDSAVYLCASSLVASGAYEQYFGPGTRLTVT.